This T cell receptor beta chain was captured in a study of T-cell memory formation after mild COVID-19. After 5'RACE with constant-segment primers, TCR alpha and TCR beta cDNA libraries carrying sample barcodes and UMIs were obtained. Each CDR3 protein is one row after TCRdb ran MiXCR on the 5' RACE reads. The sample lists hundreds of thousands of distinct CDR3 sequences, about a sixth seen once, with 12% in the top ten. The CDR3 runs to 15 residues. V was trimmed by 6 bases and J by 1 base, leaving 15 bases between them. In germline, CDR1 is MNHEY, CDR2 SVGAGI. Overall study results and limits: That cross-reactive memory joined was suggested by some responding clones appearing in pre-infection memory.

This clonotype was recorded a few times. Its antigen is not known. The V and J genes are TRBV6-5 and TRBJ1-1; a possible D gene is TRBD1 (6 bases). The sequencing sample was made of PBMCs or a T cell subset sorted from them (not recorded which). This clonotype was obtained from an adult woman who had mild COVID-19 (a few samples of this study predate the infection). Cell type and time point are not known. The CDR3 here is CASSLSGVGNTEAFF. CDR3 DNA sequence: TGTGCCAGCAGCTTGTCAGGGGTGGGGAACACTGAAGCTTTCTTT.